This T cell receptor beta chain was captured in a study of T cells in localized non-small cell lung cancer. This CDR3 has 15 residues. Germline V gene data show CDR1 as LGHNA and CDR2 as YSLEER. Trimming removed 2 bases at V and 1 base at J, with 11 bases between. Clones were read by immunoSEQ multiplex PCR, and TCRdb kept only the in-frame ones, dropping some. Of about 59,000 clones listed, about 90% were seen once; the top ten hold around 20%. The material was peripheral blood, obtained before any cancer treatment. This sequence originates from a man aged 40 to 75 with stage I squamous cell lung carcinoma. The chain joins TRBV4-3 to TRBJ2-5; D unclear. The CDR3 bases are TGCGCCAGCAGCCAATCCGGACGGCTCCAAGAGACCCAGTACTTC. This codes for CASSQSGRLQETQYF.